A selection of T cell receptor beta chains follows, all from one sample in a study of T cell responses to AZD1222 COVID-19 vaccine. Some clones are missing from TCRdb's copy, which holds only in-frame ones; the method was immunoSEQ multiplex PCR. The sample consists of about 130,000 clones, 84% of them appearing once. Sequenced material: peripheral blood, taken on day 0 of AZD1222 vaccination. The receptors stem from an adult in good health. Both conserved end residues are part of each CDR3. A D gene is named only where the DNA matches it firmly. Size tells how often a clone was seen (once, few, many) or the class of an expanded clone, and some rows leave it out.

V: TRBV11-3
D: TRBD2
size: few
J: TRBJ2-1
CDR3: CASSPGPGGYNEQFF
DNA: TGTGCCAGCAGCCCCGGGCCGGGGGGGTACAATGAGCAGTTCTTC

V: TRBV18
D: .
size: .
J: TRBJ1-4
CDR3: CASSPYEGSTNEKLFF
DNA: TGTGCCAGCTCACCTTATGAGGGCTCAACTAATGAAAAACTGTTTTTT

V: TRBV29-1
D: TRBD1
size: .
J: TRBJ1-1
CDR3: CSAAGGPNTEAFF
DNA: TGCAGCGCGGCAGGGGGGCCGAACACTGAAGCTTTCTTT

V: TRBV7-9
D: .
size: .
J: TRBJ1-1
CDR3: CASSLAATEAFF
DNA: TGTGCCAGCAGCTTAGCGGCCACTGAAGCTTTCTTT

V: TRBV10-1
D: .
size: .
J: TRBJ2-7
CDR3: CASSVDREQYF
DNA: TGCGCCAGCAGTGTAGATAGGGAGCAGTACTTC

V: TRBV18
D: .
size: .
J: TRBJ2-5
CDR3: CASSPPGGGRWETQYF
DNA: TGTGCCAGCTCACCACCCGGAGGGGGCCGGTGGGAGACCCAGTACTTC

V: TRBV18
D: .
size: once
J: TRBJ2-7
CDR3: CASSPKQGGEQYF
DNA: TGTGCCAGCTCACCAAAACAGGGAGGCGAGCAGTACTTC

V: TRBV7-2
D: .
size: .
J: TRBJ1-6
CDR3: CASSSQGTYNSPLHF
DNA: TGTGCCAGCAGCTCCCAGGGTACCTATAATTCACCCCTCCACTTT

V: TRBV19
D: .
size: .
J: TRBJ1-1
CDR3: CASSIVGREAFF
DNA: TGTGCCAGTAGTATCGTGGGTCGTGAAGCTTTCTTT

V: TRBV27
D: TRBD1
size: .
J: TRBJ1-2
CDR3: CASSLKGAGYGYTF
DNA: TGTGCCAGCAGTTTAAAGGGGGCCGGTTATGGCTACACCTTC

V: TRBV7-8
D: .
size: .
J: TRBJ2-2
CDR3: CASSPSTGRTGELFF
DNA: TGTGCCAGCAGCCCATCCACGGGGAGGACCGGGGAGCTGTTTTTT

V: TRBV7-8
D: .
size: once
J: TRBJ1-1
CDR3: CASSYQERGNTEAFF
DNA: TGTGCCAGCAGCTACCAAGAAAGGGGGAACACTGAAGCTTTCTTT

V: TRBV11-2
D: .
size: .
J: TRBJ1-2
CDR3: CASSPNLGTGRARSGYTF
DNA: TGTGCCAGCAGCCCCAATCTGGGGACCGGCAGGGCTAGAAGTGGCTACACCTTC

V: TRBV30
D: .
size: once
J: TRBJ2-1
CDR3: CAWRSAREQFF
DNA: TGTGCCTGGAGATCCGCCAGGGAGCAGTTCTTC

V: TRBV27
D: TRBD1
size: .
J: TRBJ1-2
CDR3: CASSSNLQGIHGYTF
DNA: TGTGCCAGCAGTTCAAACTTACAGGGGATTCACGGCTACACCTTC

V: TRBV12-3/TRBV12-4
D: .
size: .
J: TRBJ1-1
CDR3: CASRQQIEAFF
DNA: TGTGCCAGCAGGCAACAGATAGAAGCTTTCTTT

V: TRBV27
D: .
size: .
J: TRBJ1-6
CDR3: CASSLGLGSPLHF
DNA: TGTGCCAGCAGTCTCGGACTTGGTTCACCCCTCCACTTT

V: TRBV19
D: TRBD1
size: .
J: TRBJ1-2
CDR3: CASSTPRQGAGYGYTF
DNA: TGTGCCAGTAGTACCCCTCGACAGGGGGCGGGCTATGGCTACACCTTC

V: TRBV7-2
D: .
size: .
J: TRBJ1-4
CDR3: CASSLGRGDEKLFF
DNA: TGTGCCAGCAGCTTAGGGAGGGGGGACGAAAAACTGTTTTTT

V: TRBV9
D: .
size: .
J: TRBJ1-1
CDR3: CASSLGGIRTEAFF
DNA: TGTGCCAGCAGCCTCGGGGGGATTCGCACTGAAGCTTTCTTT

V: TRBV2
D: .
size: few
J: TRBJ1-1
CDR3: CASNLGGQSTEAFF
DNA: TGTGCCAGCAATTTAGGTGGTCAGAGCACTGAAGCTTTCTTT

V: TRBV29-1
D: TRBD1
size: once
J: TRBJ1-5
CDR3: CSARWGTGDNQPQHF
DNA: TGCAGCGCCCGCTGGGGGACAGGGGACAATCAGCCCCAGCATTTT

V: TRBV28
D: .
size: .
J: TRBJ1-4
CDR3: CASSLGGMTGAANEKLFF
DNA: TGTGCCAGCAGTTTAGGGGGCATGACGGGGGCGGCTAATGAAAAACTGTTTTTT

V: TRBV5-1
D: TRBD1
size: .
J: TRBJ1-2
CDR3: CASSLDGTGKYGYTF
DNA: TGCGCCAGCAGCTTGGATGGGACAGGGAAGTATGGCTACACCTTC

V: TRBV5-1
D: .
size: .
J: TRBJ2-2
CDR3: CASSFGQGITGELFF
DNA: TGCGCCAGCAGCTTTGGGCAGGGGATAACCGGGGAGCTGTTTTTT

V: TRBV7-3
D: TRBD1
size: once
J: TRBJ2-3
CDR3: CASSPLGTGYPDTQYF
DNA: TGTGCCAGCTCTCCCCTCGGGACAGGGTATCCAGATACGCAGTATTTT

V: TRBV21-1
D: .
size: .
J: TRBJ1-1
CDR3: CASSKVRHTQFRTEAFF
DNA: TGTGCCAGCAGCAAAGTACGACACACACAATTTCGCACTGAAGCTTTCTTT

V: TRBV27
D: .
size: .
J: TRBJ1-1
CDR3: CASGNRAEAFF
DNA: TGTGCCAGCGGTAACAGGGCTGAAGCTTTCTTT

V: TRBV28
D: TRBD1
size: .
J: TRBJ1-1
CDR3: CASRPNRGLDTEAFF
DNA: TGTGCCAGCAGACCCAACAGGGGGCTGGACACTGAAGCTTTCTTT

V: TRBV5-1
D: .
size: .
J: TRBJ1-6
CDR3: CASSLSSAVGLLGSPLHF
DNA: TGCGCCAGCAGCTTGTCGTCGGCCGTGGGCCTATTAGGGTCACCCCTCCACTTT

V: TRBV28
D: .
size: .
J: TRBJ1-2
CDR3: CASRAPEGYGYTF
DNA: TGTGCCAGCAGGGCCCCCGAGGGCTATGGCTACACCTTC

V: TRBV9
D: .
size: .
J: TRBJ1-1
CDR3: CASCAAALWTANTEAFF
DNA: TGTGCCAGCTGCGCCGCGGCGCTTTGGACGGCTAACACTGAAGCTTTCTTT

V: TRBV14
D: TRBD1
size: .
J: TRBJ2-7
CDR3: CASSHGPDRVGNEQYF
DNA: TGTGCCAGCAGCCACGGACCGGACAGGGTAGGGAACGAGCAGTACTTC

V: TRBV14
D: TRBD1
size: .
J: TRBJ1-1
CDR3: CASSQLRDRGTEAFF
DNA: TGTGCCAGCAGCCAACTCCGGGACAGGGGTACTGAAGCTTTCTTT

V: TRBV30
D: .
size: .
J: TRBJ2-1
CDR3: CAWSRSSYNEQFF
DNA: TGTGCCTGGAGTAGAAGCTCCTACAATGAGCAGTTCTTC

V: TRBV5-6
D: .
size: .
J: TRBJ1-6
CDR3: CASSFRGAFYNSPLHF
DNA: TGTGCCAGCAGCTTTCGAGGGGCCTTCTATAATTCACCCCTCCACTTT

V: TRBV11-2
D: TRBD2
size: .
J: TRBJ2-7
CDR3: CASSRSVGAGGLSYEQYF
DNA: TGTGCCAGCAGCCGGTCAGTCGGAGCGGGGGGCCTTTCCTACGAGCAGTACTTC

V: TRBV5-6
D: TRBD1
size: .
J: TRBJ1-6
CDR3: CASSFRTGGSPLHF
DNA: TGTGCCAGCAGCTTTCGGACAGGGGGTTCACCCCTCCACTTT

V: TRBV5-1
D: TRBD2
size: .
J: TRBJ2-7
CDR3: CASSSRGESYEQYF
DNA: TGCGCCAGCAGCTCGCGGGGGGAATCCTACGAGCAGTACTTC

V: TRBV6-5
D: TRBD1
size: .
J: TRBJ1-2
CDR3: CASSGGQGYGYTF
DNA: TGTGCCAGCAGCGGGGGACAGGGCTATGGCTACACCTTC

V: TRBV6-5
D: .
size: .
J: TRBJ2-7
CDR3: CASRTGHGVYEQYF
DNA: TGTGCCAGCAGGACAGGACACGGGGTGTACGAGCAGTACTTC

V: TRBV21-1
D: .
size: .
J: TRBJ1-3
CDR3: CASSPRPPHKDSGNTIYF
DNA: TGTGCCAGCAGCCCCCGGCCCCCCCACAAAGACTCTGGAAACACCATATATTTT

V: TRBV5-1
D: TRBD1
size: .
J: TRBJ1-4
CDR3: CASSARPIGQGAEKLFF
DNA: TGCGCCAGCAGCGCACGGCCAATTGGACAGGGGGCCGAAAAACTGTTTTTT

V: TRBV5-1
D: .
size: .
J: TRBJ2-1
CDR3: CASSLAPGFGNEQFF
DNA: TGCGCCAGCAGCTTGGCACCCGGTTTCGGAAATGAGCAGTTCTTC

V: TRBV19
D: .
size: .
J: TRBJ2-5
CDR3: CASSQQSQETQYF
DNA: TGTGCCAGTAGTCAACAGTCCCAAGAGACCCAGTACTTC

V: TRBV5-4
D: .
size: .
J: TRBJ2-7
CDR3: CASSLVGRREYF
DNA: TGTGCCAGCAGCTTGGTCGGCAGGAGGGAGTACTTC

V: TRBV28
D: .
size: .
J: TRBJ2-2
CDR3: CASVPRSGNTGELFF
DNA: TGTGCCAGCGTCCCTAGGTCAGGGAATACCGGGGAGCTGTTTTTT

V: TRBV5-1
D: .
size: .
J: TRBJ2-3
CDR3: CASSLRDPSTGTQYF
DNA: TGCGCCAGCAGCTTGAGGGACCCTAGCACTGGTACGCAGTATTTT

V: TRBV24-1
D: TRBD1
size: .
J: TRBJ1-1
CDR3: CATSAGTGGAETEAFF
DNA: TGTGCCACCAGTGCCGGGACAGGGGGCGCGGAAACTGAAGCTTTCTTT

V: TRBV7-9
D: TRBD1
size: .
J: TRBJ2-1
CDR3: CASSLSGTGYNEQFF
DNA: TGTGCCAGCAGCCTATCAGGGACAGGCTACAATGAGCAGTTCTTC

V: TRBV4-1
D: .
size: once
J: TRBJ1-5
CDR3: CASSQDEGRNQPQHF
DNA: TGCGCCAGCAGCCAAGATGAGGGGCGCAATCAGCCCCAGCATTTT

V: TRBV10-3
D: .
size: .
J: TRBJ1-2
CDR3: CAIRRDGTYGYTF
DNA: TGTGCCATCAGGAGGGACGGGACCTATGGCTACACCTTC

V: TRBV3-1/TRBV3-2
D: .
size: .
J: TRBJ1-2
CDR3: CASSQDSGRDYGYTF
DNA: TGTGCCAGCAGCCAAGATTCGGGCAGAGACTATGGCTACACCTTC

V: TRBV9
D: .
size: .
J: TRBJ1-1
CDR3: CASSVLGPGDTEAFF
DNA: TGTGCCAGCAGCGTGTTAGGGCCGGGGGACACTGAAGCTTTCTTT

V: TRBV2
D: TRBD1
size: .
J: TRBJ1-1
CDR3: CATRSLTGGNTEAFF
DNA: TGTGCCACCCGGTCTCTGACAGGGGGGAACACTGAAGCTTTCTTT

V: TRBV28
D: .
size: .
J: TRBJ1-2
CDR3: CASSRRYDVSPGQGYTF
DNA: TGTGCCAGCAGTCGAAGATACGACGTCTCTCCGGGACAAGGCTACACCTTC

V: TRBV5-1
D: .
size: .
J: TRBJ2-1
CDR3: CASILDIGSGEQFF
DNA: TGCGCCAGCATCCTGGACATAGGCTCAGGTGAGCAGTTCTTC